The 18 T cell receptor beta chains given below trace back to one sample, sequenced in a study of cytomegalovirus exposure and HLA in healthy donors. The PCR used 60 Vbeta and 13 Jbeta primers. Here immunoSEQ multiplex PCR was the method, and the copy in TCRdb shows in-frame clones only, minus some. This table has over 100,000 clones, approximately 71% appearing once. The sample was PBMCs. These receptors were collected from a man aged 40-50 years in good health and CMV-seronegative.

The chain couples TRBV7-6 to TRBJ1-2; D is perhaps TRBD1 (5 bases). The germline V gene has CDR1 SGHVS and CDR2 FNYEAQ. This CDR3 is 13 amino acids long. V was clipped by 5 bases and J by 8 bases, with 15 bases between them. The CDR3 region has the DNA TGTGCCAGCAGCCCCGAGACAGTCTTGGGCTACACCTTC. As protein: CASSPETVLGYTF.

The chain links TRBV21-1 to TRBJ1-2; TRBD1 is the table's D call, not checked against the DNA. TRBV21-1 is a recognized pseudogene. The CDR3 is made up of 16 amino acids. For the CDR3, the DNA is TGTGCCAGCAGCAAGGGACAGGCATTAACCAACTATGGCTACACCTTC. The encoded protein is CASSKGQALTNYGYTF.

The genes are TRBV7-6 and TRBJ2-5, with 11 positions matching TRBD2. The CDR3 length is 14 residues. Germline loops: CDR1 SGHVS, CDR2 FNYEAQ. V shed 3 bases and J 7 bases; nucleotides not matched to a gene: 4. The CDR3 region is CASSFTSGGRTQYF. Here the CDR3 DNA reads TGTGCCAGCAGCTTTACTAGCGGGGGCCGGACCCAGTACTTC.

This clone was detected only once. The chain joins TRBV14 to TRBJ2-7, with D possibly TRBD2 on 7 matching bases. The V and J ends lost 1 base and 1 base respectively, with 11 bases between them. This CDR3 has 15 residues. Germline CDR1 and CDR2: SGHDN and FVKESK. The DNA of the CDR3 is TGTGCCAGCAGCCAAGTAGGGAGGGGGTCCTACGAGCAGTACTTC. Protein sequence: CASSQVGRGSYEQYF. The complete variable domain, with remaining parts taken from reference TRBV14 and TRBJ2-7, reads EAGVTQFPSHSVIEKGQTVTLRCDPISGHDNLYWYRRVMGKEIKFLLHFVKESKQDESGMPNNRFLAERTGGTYSTLKVQPAELEDSGVYFCASSQVGRGSYEQYFGPGTRLTVT.

This clone has more than one count but fewer than ten. The rearrangement joins TRBV19 to TRBJ1-2; perhaps TRBD1 as D (6 bases). The length of the CDR3 is 13 residues. Germline V gene data show CDR1 as LNHDA and CDR2 as SQIVND (reference sequence). Between the trimmed V and J ends, which lost 7 bases and 4 bases, there was a span of 13 bases. CDR3 loop: CASNPGVTYGYTF. CDR3 sequence (DNA): TGTGCCAGTAATCCAGGGGTCACCTATGGCTACACCTTC. Based on the CDR3 plus reference TRBV19 and TRBJ1-2, the full variable domain is DGGITQSPKYLFRKEGQNVTLSCEQNLNHDAMYWYRQDPGQGLRLIYYSQIVNDFQKGDIAEGYSVSREKKESFPLTVTSAQKNPTAFYLCASNPGVTYGYTFGSGTRLTVV.

This clone appeared a single time. This chain links TRBV29-1 with TRBJ2-7; a weak D match, TRBD1 (6 bases). CDR1 and CDR2 from the germline V gene are SQVTM and ANQGSEA. V shed 5 bases and J shed 2 bases, with 13 bases lying between them. This CDR3 has 13 residues. The CDR3 bases are TGCAGCGTTAGGACAGCTCCCACCTACGAGCAGTACTTC. This codes for CSVRTAPTYEQYF.

This clone showed up just a few times. This chain links TRBV4-1 with TRBJ1-5; D gene uncertain. Germline V gene lookup returns CDR1 MGHRA and CDR2 YSYEKL. This CDR3 is 15 amino acids long. Between the trimmed V and J ends, which lost 4 bases and 3 bases, there was a span of 13 bases. The CDR3 loop is CASSPYQADNQPQHF. In DNA, the CDR3 is TGCGCCAGCAGCCCCTACCAGGCTGACAATCAGCCCCAGCATTTT.

This chain uses TRBV5-6 with TRBJ2-7, with 7 bases identical to TRBD1. With V trimmed by 4 bases and J by 4 bases, 5 bases remained unmatched. Germline V lookup: CDR1 SGHDT, CDR2 YYEEEE. This CDR3 region has 13 residues. The CDR3: CASSTTGVYEQYF. The CDR3 DNA sequence: TGTGCCAGCAGCACCACAGGGGTATACGAGCAGTACTTC.

As regards this clone: The sample carries other DNA sequences with the same CDR3. The chain recombines TRBV6-1 with TRBJ1-1; the D is unclear. With 3 bases removed from V and 1 base from J, the gap between germline ends came to 12 bases. The CDR3 runs to 15 residues. Germline lookup yields CDR1 MNHNS and CDR2 SASEGT. CDR3 protein: CASSDAGSGNTEAFF. The DNA of the CDR3 is TGTGCCAGCAGTGATGCGGGGTCGGGGAACACTGAAGCTTTCTTT.

J is TRBJ2-5 and V is TRBV27, with TRBD2 matching 10 bases. Germline CDR1 is MNHEY and CDR2 is SMNVEV (reference sequence). CDR3 length: 16 amino acids. J gave up 5 bases and V 3 bases, and 9 bases lay outside the gene matches. This CDR3 reads CASSFTAGGMWETQYF. CDR3 nucleotide sequence: TGTGCCAGCAGTTTTACAGCGGGGGGGATGTGGGAGACCCAGTACTTC.

This chain joins TRBV19 and TRBJ2-2; 9 bases align to TRBD1. Germline CDR1 and CDR2: LNHDA and SQIVND (reference sequence). V lost 6 bases to trimming and J lost 4 bases; unmatched junction nucleotides: 3. The CDR3 spans 14 residues. CDR3 region: CASRPGQGTGELFF. The CDR3, as DNA: TGTGCCAGTAGACCGGGACAGGGCACCGGGGAGCTGTTTTTT.

The chain combines TRBV4-1 with TRBJ2-7; TRBD2 matches 8 bases. CDR1 MGHRA and CDR2 YSYEKL come from the germline V gene. The CDR3 is made up of 17 amino acids. J gave up 3 bases and V 3 bases, and 13 bases lay outside the gene matches. The CDR3 sequence: CASSQAPTSASVYEQYF. The CDR3 coding sequence is TGCGCCAGCAGCCAGGCGCCGACTAGCGCCTCCGTCTACGAGCAGTACTTC.

CDR3 loop: CASSSDRAYNEQFF. CDR3 DNA sequence: TGTGCCAGCAGCTCCGACAGGGCTTACAATGAGCAGTTCTTC. The chain is built from TRBV11-3 and TRBJ2-1; 7 nucleotides match TRBD1. The V and J ends lost 4 bases and 4 bases, in that order; junction bases with no gene match: 4. Looked up from germline, CDR1 is SGHNT and CDR2 is YENEEA. The CDR3 sequence is 14 residues long.

The chain employs TRBV10-3 and TRBJ1-5; TRBD1 is a possible D gene (6 bases). Trimming left V 8 bases short and J 2 bases short, with 16 bases between. Per germline, CDR1 ENHRY and CDR2 SYGVKD. The CDR3 loop spans 15 amino acids. CDR3 DNA sequence: TGTGCCATCGGTTTTGGGGGCAACGGCAATCAGCCCCAGCATTTT. This gives the protein CAIGFGGNGNQPQHF.

The J gene is TRBJ2-1, the V gene TRBV5-1; TRBD2 matches 9 bases. Unmatched junction bases numbered 2, after V lost 7 bases and J lost 6 bases. CDR1 is SGHRS and CDR2 is YFSETQ in the germline V gene. The CDR3 extends over 12 amino acids. The CDR3 is CASWRGGNEQFF. The CDR3 DNA is TGCGCCAGCTGGCGGGGGGGCAATGAGCAGTTCTTC. The full variable domain, rest sourced from reference TRBV5-1 and TRBJ2-1, is KAGVTQTPRYLIKTRGQQVTLSCSPISGHRSVSWYQQTPGQGLQFLFEYFSETQRNKGNFPGRFSGRQFSNSRSEMNVSTLELGDSALYLCASWRGGNEQFFGPGTRLTVL.

The chain links TRBV25-1 to TRBJ2-7, with a weak D call TRBD2 (6 bases). This CDR3 has 16 amino acids. Germline values: CDR1 MGHDK, CDR2 SYGVNS. With 2 bases removed from V and 2 bases from J, the gap between germline ends came to 16 bases. The CDR3: CASSESGPRGTYEQYF. CDR3 nucleotides: TGTGCCAGCAGTGAAAGTGGCCCCCGGGGGACCTACGAGCAGTACTTC.

The genes are TRBV5-1 and TRBJ1-1; D call uncertain. V shed 0 bases and J shed 6 bases, with 6 bases lying between them. Germline V CDR1 and CDR2: SGHRS, YFSETQ. The CDR3 contains 12 residues. The CDR3 spells CASSLAGSEAFF. In DNA form, the CDR3 reads TGCGCCAGCAGCTTGGCCGGGTCTGAAGCTTTCTTT. The full variable domain, rest sourced from reference TRBV5-1 and TRBJ1-1, is KAGVTQTPRYLIKTRGQQVTLSCSPISGHRSVSWYQQTPGQGLQFLFEYFSETQRNKGNFPGRFSGRQFSNSRSEMNVSTLELGDSALYLCASSLAGSEAFFGQGTRLTVV.

This chain uses TRBV28 with TRBJ1-4, with TRBD1 identical over 12 bases. V shed 5 bases, J shed 7 bases, and the junction held 14 bases outside the gene matches. This CDR3 spans 18 amino acids. CDR1 and CDR2 from the germline V gene are MDHEN and SYDVKM. The chain's CDR3 is CASSTAGTGGLAGEKLFF. DNA of the CDR3: TGTGCCAGCAGTACGGCTGGGACAGGGGGCTTAGCGGGTGAAAAACTGTTTTTT.